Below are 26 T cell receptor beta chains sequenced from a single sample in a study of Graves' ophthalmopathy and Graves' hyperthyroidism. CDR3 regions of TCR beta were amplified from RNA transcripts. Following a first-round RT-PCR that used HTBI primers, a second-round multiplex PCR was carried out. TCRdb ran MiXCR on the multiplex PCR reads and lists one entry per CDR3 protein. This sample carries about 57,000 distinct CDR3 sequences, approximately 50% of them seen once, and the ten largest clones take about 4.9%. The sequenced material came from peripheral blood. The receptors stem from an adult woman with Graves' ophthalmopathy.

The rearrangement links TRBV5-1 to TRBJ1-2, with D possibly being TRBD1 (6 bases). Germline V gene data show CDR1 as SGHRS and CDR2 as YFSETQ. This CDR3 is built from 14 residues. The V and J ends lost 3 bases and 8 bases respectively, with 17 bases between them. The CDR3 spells CASSSNTGNCGYTF. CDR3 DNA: TGCGCCAGCAGCTCCAACACAGGGAACTGCGGCTACACCTTC.

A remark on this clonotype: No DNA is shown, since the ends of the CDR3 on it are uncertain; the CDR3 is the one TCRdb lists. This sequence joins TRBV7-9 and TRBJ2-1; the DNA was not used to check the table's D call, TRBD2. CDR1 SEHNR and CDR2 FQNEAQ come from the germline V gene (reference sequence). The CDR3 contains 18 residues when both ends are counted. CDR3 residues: CASSFYICSSPLYNEQFF.

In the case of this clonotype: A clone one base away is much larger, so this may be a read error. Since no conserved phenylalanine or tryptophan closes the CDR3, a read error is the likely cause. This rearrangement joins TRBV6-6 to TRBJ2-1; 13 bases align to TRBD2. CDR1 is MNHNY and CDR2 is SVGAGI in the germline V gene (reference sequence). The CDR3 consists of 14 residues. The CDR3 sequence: CVSSWTSGGNEQFC. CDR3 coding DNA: TGTGTCAGCAGTTGGACTAGCGGGGGAAATGAGCAGTTCTGC.

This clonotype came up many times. The CDR3 protein is CSARFLGGPNNNEQFF. The CDR3 DNA reads as TGCAGTGCTAGGTTTTTGGGAGGACCGAATAATAATGAGCAGTTCTTC. V gene TRBV20-1 combines with J gene TRBJ2-1; tentative D call: TRBD2 (6 bases). The CDR3 extends over 16 amino acids. Trimming removed 3 bases from V and 7 bases from J, with 22 bases in between. Germline values: CDR1 DFQATT, CDR2 SNEGSKA (reference sequence).

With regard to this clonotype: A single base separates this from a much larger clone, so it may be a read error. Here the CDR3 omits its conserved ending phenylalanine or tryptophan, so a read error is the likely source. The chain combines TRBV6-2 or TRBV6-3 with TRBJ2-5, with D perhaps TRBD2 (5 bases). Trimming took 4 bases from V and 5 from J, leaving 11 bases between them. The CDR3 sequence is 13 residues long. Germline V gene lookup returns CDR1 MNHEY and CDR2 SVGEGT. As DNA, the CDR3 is TGTGCCAGCAGTTCCCCGAGGGAGGAGACCCAGTACCTC. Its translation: CASSSPREETQYL.

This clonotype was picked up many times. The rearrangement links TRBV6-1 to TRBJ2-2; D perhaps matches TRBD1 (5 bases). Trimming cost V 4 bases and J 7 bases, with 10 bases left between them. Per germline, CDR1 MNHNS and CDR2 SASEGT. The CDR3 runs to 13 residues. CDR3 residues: CASSVQGDGELFF. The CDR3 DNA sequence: TGTGCCAGCAGTGTGCAGGGTGACGGGGAGCTGTTTTTT.

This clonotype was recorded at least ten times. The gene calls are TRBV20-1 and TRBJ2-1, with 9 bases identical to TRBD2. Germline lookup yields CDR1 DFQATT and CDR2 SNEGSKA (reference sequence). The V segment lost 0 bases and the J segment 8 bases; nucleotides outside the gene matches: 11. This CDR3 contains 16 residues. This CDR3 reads CSARDGEAGGLYEQFF. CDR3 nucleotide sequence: TGCAGTGCTAGAGATGGGGAAGCGGGAGGATTATATGAGCAGTTCTTC.

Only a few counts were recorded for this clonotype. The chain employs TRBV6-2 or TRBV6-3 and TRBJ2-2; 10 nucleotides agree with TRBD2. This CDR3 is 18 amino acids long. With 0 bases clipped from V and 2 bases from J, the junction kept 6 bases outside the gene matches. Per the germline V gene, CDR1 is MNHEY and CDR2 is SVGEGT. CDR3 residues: CASSYSLAGGLNTGELFF. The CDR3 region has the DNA TGTGCCAGCAGTTACTCGTTAGCGGGAGGACTTAACACCGGGGAGCTGTTTTTT.

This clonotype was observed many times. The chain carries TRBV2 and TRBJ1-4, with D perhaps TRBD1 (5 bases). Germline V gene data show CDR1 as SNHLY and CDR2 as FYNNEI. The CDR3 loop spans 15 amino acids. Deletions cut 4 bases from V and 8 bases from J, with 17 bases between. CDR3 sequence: CASSAFPGLGEKLFF. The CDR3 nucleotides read TGTGCCAGCAGTGCTTTTCCAGGGTTAGGAGAAAAACTGTTTTTT.

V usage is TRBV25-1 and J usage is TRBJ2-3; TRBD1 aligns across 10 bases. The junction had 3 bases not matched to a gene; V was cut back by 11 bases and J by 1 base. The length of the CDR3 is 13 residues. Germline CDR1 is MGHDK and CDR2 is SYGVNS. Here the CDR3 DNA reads TGTGCCGACAGGGGGCATCGCACAGATACGCAGTATTTT. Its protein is CADRGHRTDTQYF.

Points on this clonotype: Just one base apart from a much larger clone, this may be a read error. CDR3 bases: TGTGCCAGCGTCCGGACTAGCGGGAGGCCCAATGAGCAGTTCTTC. Residues: CASVRTSGRPNEQFF. This chain joins TRBV7-2 and TRBJ2-1, with TRBD2 matching 14 bases. The CDR3 loop spans 15 amino acids. Germline V gene data show CDR1 as SGHTA and CDR2 as FQGNSA. With 8 bases clipped from V and 6 bases from J, the junction kept 6 bases outside the gene matches.

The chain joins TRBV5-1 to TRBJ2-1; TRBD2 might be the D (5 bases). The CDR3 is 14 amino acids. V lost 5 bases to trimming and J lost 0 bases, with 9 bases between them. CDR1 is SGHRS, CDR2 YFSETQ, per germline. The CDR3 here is CASRGDYSYNEQFF. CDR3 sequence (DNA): TGCGCCAGCAGGGGTGACTACTCCTACAATGAGCAGTTCTTC.

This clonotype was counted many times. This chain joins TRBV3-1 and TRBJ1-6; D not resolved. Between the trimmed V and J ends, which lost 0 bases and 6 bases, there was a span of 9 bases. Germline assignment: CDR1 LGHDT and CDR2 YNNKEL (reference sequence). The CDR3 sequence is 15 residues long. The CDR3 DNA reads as TGTGCCAGCAGCCAAGATAACCTTTTTAATTCACCCCTCCACTTT. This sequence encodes CASSQDNLFNSPLHF.

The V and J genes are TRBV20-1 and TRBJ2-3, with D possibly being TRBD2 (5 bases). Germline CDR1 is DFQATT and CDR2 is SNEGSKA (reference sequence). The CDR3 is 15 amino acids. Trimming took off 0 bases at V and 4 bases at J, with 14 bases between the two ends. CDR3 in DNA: TGCAGTGCTAGAGATCTAGCAAGTGGTGCAGATACGCAGTATTTT. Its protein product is CSARDLASGADTQYF.

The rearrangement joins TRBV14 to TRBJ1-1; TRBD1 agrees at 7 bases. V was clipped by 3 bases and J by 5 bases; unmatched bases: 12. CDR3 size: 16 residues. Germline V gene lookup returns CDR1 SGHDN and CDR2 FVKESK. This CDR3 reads CASSHLPQGLGTEAFF. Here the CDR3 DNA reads TGTGCCAGCAGCCACCTACCACAGGGGTTGGGGACTGAAGCTTTCTTT.

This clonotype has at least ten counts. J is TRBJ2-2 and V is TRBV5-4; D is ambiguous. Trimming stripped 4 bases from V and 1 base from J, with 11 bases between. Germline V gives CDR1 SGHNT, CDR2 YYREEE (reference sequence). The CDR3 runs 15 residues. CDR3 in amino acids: CASSEDIENTGELFF. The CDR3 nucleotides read TGTGCCAGCAGCGAAGACATAGAGAACACCGGGGAGCTGTTTTTT.

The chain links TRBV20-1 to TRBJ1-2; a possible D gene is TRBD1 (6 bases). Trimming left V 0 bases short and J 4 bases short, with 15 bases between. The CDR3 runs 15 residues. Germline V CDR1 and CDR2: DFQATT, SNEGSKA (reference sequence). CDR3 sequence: CSARDPHQGSYGYTF. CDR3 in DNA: TGCAGTGCTAGAGATCCCCATCAGGGGAGCTATGGCTACACCTTC.

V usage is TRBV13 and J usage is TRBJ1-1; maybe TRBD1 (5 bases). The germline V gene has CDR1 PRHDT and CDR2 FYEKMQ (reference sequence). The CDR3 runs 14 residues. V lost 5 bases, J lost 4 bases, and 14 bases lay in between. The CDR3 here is CASSQDRRGTEAFF. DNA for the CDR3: TGTGCCAGCAGCCAAGACAGACGGGGCACTGAAGCTTTCTTT.

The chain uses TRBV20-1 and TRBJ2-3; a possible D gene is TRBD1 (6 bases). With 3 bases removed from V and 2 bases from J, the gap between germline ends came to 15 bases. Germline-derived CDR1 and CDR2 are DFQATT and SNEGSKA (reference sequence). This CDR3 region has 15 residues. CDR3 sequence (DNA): TGCAGTGCTAGTCAACAGGGCCCATTCACAGATACGCAGTATTTT. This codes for CSASQQGPFTDTQYF.

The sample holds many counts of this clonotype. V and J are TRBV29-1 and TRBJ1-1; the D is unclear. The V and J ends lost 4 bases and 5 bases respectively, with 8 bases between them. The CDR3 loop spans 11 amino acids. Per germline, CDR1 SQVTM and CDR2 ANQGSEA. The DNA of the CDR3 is TGCAGCGTTGTGTCGGGGACTGAAGCTTTCTTT. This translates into CSVVSGTEAFF.

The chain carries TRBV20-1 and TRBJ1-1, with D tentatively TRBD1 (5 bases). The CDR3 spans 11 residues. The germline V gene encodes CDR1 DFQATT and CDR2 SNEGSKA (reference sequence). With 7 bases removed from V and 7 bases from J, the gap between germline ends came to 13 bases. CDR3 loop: CSGPGLVEAFF. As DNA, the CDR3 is TGCAGTGGTCCAGGGCTTGTTGAAGCTTTCTTT.

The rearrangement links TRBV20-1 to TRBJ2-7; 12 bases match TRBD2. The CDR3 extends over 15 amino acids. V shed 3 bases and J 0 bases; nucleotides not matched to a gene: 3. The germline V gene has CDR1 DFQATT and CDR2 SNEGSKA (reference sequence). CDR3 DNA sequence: TGCAGTGCTAGCTTGACTAGCGGGAGCTCCTACGAGCAGTACTTC. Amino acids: CSASLTSGSSYEQYF.

CDR3 nucleotide sequence: TGCAGCGTCGGACTAGGGCGGGACGGCGAAGAGACCCAGTACTTC. Protein sequence: CSVGLGRDGEETQYF. The chain recombines TRBV29-1 with TRBJ2-5; 7 bases are a match to TRBD2. Germline CDR1 and CDR2: SQVTM and ANQGSEA. This CDR3 is 15 amino acids long. J was trimmed by 3 bases and V by 6 bases; bases with no gene match: 13. The whole variable domain, filled in from reference TRBV29-1 and TRBJ2-5, reads SAVISQKPSRDICQRGTSLTIQCQVDSQVTMMFWYRQQPGQSLTLIATANQGSEATYESGFVIDKFPISRPNLTFSTLTVSNMSPEDSSIYLCSVGLGRDGEETQYFGPGTRLLVL.

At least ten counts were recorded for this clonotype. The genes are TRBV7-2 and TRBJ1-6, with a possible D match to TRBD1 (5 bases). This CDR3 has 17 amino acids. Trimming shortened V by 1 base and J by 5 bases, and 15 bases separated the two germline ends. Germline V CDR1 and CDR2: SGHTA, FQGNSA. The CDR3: CASSLVSRGWHNSPLHF. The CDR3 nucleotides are TGTGCCAGCAGCTTAGTCTCCCGGGGGTGGCATAATTCACCCCTCCACTTT.

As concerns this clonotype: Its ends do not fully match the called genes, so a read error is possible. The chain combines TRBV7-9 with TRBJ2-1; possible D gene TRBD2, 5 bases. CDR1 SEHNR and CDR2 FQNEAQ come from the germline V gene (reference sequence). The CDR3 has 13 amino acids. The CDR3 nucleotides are TGTGCCAGCAGCTTAGACGGGGTCAATGAGCATTTCTTC. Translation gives CASSLDGVNEHFF.

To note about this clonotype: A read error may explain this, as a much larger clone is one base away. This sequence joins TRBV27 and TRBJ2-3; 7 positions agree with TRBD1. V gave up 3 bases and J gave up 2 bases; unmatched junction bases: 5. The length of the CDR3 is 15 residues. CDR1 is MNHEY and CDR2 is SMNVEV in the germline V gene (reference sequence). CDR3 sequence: CASSLGDSPTDTQYF. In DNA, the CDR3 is TGTGCCAGCAGTTTGGGGGACAGTCCCACAGATACGCAGTATTTT.